This TCR beta chain was retrieved from a study of metastatic and nonmetastatic thyroid tumors. The wider study: Thyroid patients, malignant and benign, had repertoires compared across blood and tumor or nodule tissue.

MiXCR reprocessed the PCR reads for TCRdb. Among 25,000 to 30,000 clones listed, 15% were seen once. This clone was found many times. Germline lookup yields CDR1 LGHDT and CDR2 YNNKEL (reference sequence). The CDR3 covers 16 residues. Trimming left V 3 bases short and J 6 bases short, with 19 bases between. Every patient was untreated before thyroid surgery. This TCR came from a male donor with papillary thyroid cancer or a benign thyroid nodule (not recorded which). Some clones in this sample may be carry-over from other donors' samples. The J gene is TRBJ2-3, the V gene TRBV3-1; D tentatively fits TRBD1 or TRBD2 (6 bases each). The material sequenced was blood. For the CDR3, the DNA is TGTGCCAGCAGCCACCCGAAAGGGGTAGGGGGGGATACGCAGTATTTT. Its translation is CASSHPKGVGGDTQYF.